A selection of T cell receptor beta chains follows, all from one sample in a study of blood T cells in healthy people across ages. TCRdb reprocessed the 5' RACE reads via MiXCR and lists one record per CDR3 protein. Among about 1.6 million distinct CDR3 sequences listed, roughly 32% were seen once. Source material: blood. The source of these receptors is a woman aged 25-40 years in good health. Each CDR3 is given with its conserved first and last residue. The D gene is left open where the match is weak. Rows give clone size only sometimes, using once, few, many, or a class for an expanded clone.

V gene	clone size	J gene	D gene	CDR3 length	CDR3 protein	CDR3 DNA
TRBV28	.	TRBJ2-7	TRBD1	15	CASRAPGQGSYEQYF	TGTGCCAGCAGAGCACCGGGACAGGGCTCCTACGAGCAGTACTTC
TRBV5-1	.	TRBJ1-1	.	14	CASSLTGTYTEAFF	TGCGCCAGCAGCTTAACCGGGACCTACACTGAAGCTTTCTTT
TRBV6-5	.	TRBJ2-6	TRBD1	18	CASSYRLGTVSGANVLTF	TGTGCCAGCAGTTACCGTCTCGGGACAGTCTCTGGGGCCAACGTCCTGACTTTC
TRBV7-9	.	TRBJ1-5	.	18	CASSLPGRVGYSNQPQHF	TGTGCCAGCAGCCTGCCGGGCAGGGTGGGATATAGCAATCAGCCCCAGCATTTT
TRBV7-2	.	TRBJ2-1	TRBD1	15	CASSVRDRVYNEQFF	TGTGCCAGCAGCGTACGGGACAGGGTTTACAATGAGCAGTTCTTC
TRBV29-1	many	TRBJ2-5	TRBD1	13	CSGSTGGVETQYF	TGCAGCGGCTCGACAGGGGGCGTCGAGACCCAGTACTTC
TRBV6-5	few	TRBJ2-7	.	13	CASSYGGIYEQYF	TGTGCCAGCAGTTACGGAGGGATCTACGAGCAGTACTTC
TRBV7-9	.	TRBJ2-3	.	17	CASSPEGRKSSTDTQYF	TGTGCCAGCAGCCCCGAAGGGCGGAAGTCTAGCACAGATACGCAGTATTTT
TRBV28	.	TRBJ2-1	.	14	CASSWVGSLNEQFF	TGTGCCAGCAGTTGGGTTGGCAGCCTCAATGAGCAGTTCTTC
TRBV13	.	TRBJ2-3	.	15	CASSPATGTTDTQYF	TGTGCCAGCAGCCCGGCGACAGGGACTACAGATACGCAGTATTTT
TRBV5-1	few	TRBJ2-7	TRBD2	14	CASSLTSGSQEQYF	TGCGCCAGCAGCTTGACTAGCGGGAGTCAAGAGCAGTACTTC
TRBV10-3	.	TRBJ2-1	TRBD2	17	CAISERIPSGDCNEQFF	TGTGCCATCAGTGAGCGAATACCTAGCGGAGATTGCAATGAGCAGTTCTTC
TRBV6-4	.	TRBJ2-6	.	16	CASSPSGRAGANVLTF	TGTGCCAGCAGCCCCAGCGGTAGGGCTGGGGCCAACGTCCTGACTTTC
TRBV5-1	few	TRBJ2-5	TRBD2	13	CASSPTSGRGQYF	TGCGCCAGCAGCCCGACTAGCGGGCGGGGCCAGTACTTC
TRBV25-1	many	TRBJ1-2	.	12	CASSEQSYGYTF	TGTGCCAGCAGTGAACAGAGCTATGGCTACACCTTC
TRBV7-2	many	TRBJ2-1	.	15	CASSLRVDSYNEQFF	TGTGCCAGCAGCTTACGAGTCGACAGCTACAATGAGCAGTTCTTC
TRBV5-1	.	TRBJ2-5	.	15	CASSPFNPYQETQYF	TGCGCCAGCAGCCCTTTCAATCCCTACCAAGAGACCCAGTACTTC
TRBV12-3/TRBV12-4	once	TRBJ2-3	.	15	CASSPVSPGGDTQYF	TGTGCCAGCAGCCCAGTGAGTCCCGGTGGAGATACGCAGTATTTT
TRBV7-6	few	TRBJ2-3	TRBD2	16	CASSLLPGLAPDTQYF	TGTGCCAGCAGCTTACTTCCCGGACTAGCCCCAGATACGCAGTATTTT
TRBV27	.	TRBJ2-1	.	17	CASSSQNLAQSYNEQFF	TGTGCCAGCAGTTCGCAGAATCTGGCACAGTCCTACAATGAGCAGTTCTTC
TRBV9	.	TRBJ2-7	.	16	CASSTASGVDSYEQYF	TGTGCCAGCAGCACAGCAAGCGGAGTTGACTCCTACGAGCAGTACTTC
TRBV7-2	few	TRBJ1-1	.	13	CASSLGRFFEAFF	TGTGCCAGCAGCTTAGGACGGTTCTTTGAAGCTTTCTTT
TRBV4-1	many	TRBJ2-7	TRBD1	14	CASSPGQGGYEQYF	TGCGCCAGCAGCCCGGGACAGGGCGGGTACGAGCAGTACTTC
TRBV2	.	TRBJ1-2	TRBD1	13	CASSEDEGAGYTF	TGTGCCAGCAGTGAAGACGAGGGGGCGGGCTACACCTTC
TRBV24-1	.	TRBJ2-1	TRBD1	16	CATSDRQGGRYNEQFF	TGTGCCACCAGTGACCGACAGGGTGGTCGCTACAATGAGCAGTTCTTC
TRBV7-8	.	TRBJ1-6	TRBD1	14	CASSNTGVNSPLHF	TGTGCCAGCAGCAATACAGGGGTAAATTCACCCCTCCACTTT
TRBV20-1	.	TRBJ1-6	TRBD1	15	CSARFHRGGEGPLHF	TGCAGTGCTAGATTTCACAGGGGGGGAGAAGGACCCCTCCACTTT
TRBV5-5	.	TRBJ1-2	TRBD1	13	CASTSTGTYGYTF	TGTGCCAGCACCTCGACAGGGACTTATGGCTACACCTTC
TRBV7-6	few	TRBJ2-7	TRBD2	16	CASSLASSSGSYEQYF	TGTGCCAGCAGCTTAGCGTCGTCTAGCGGTAGTTACGAGCAGTACTTC
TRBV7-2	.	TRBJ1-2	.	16	CASSLVGSGTRGGYTF	TGTGCCAGCAGCTTAGTCGGGTCGGGGACACGGGGTGGCTACACCTTC
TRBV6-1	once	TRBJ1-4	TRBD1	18	CASSEFRDRGLIYEKLFF	TGTGCCAGCAGTGAGTTCCGGGACAGGGGGCTGATATATGAAAAACTGTTTTTT
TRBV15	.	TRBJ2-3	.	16	CATSPFLMGSSDTQYF	TGTGCCACCAGCCCCTTTCTCATGGGGAGTTCGGATACGCAGTATTTT
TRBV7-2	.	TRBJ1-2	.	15	CASSSRTLGNYGHTF	TGTGCCAGCAGCTCCCGTACCCTTGGCAACTATGGCCACACCTTC
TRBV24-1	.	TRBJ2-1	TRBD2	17	CATSGGRGESSYNKQFF	TGTGCCACCAGTGGCGGGAGGGGGGAAAGCTCCTACAATAAGCAGTTCTTC
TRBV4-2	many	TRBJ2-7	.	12	CASSHPTYEQYF	TGTGCCAGCAGCCACCCGACTTACGAGCAGTACTTC
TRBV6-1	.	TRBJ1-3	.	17	CASSKTNSGSSGNTIYF	TGTGCCAGCAGCAAGACCAATTCAGGGAGCTCTGGAAACACCATATATTTT
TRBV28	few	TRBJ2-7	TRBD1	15	CASSLFTTGVREQYF	TGTGCCAGCAGTTTGTTCACTACAGGGGTCCGCGAGCAGTACTTC
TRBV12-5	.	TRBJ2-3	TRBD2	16	CASGLVQAGGPDTQYF	TGTGCTAGTGGTTTGGTACAAGCGGGGGGGCCAGATACGCAGTATTTT
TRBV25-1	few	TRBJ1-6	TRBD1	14	CASTWTGGDSPLHF	TGTGCCAGCACATGGACAGGGGGCGATTCACCCCTCCACTTT
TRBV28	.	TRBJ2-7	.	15	CASSLSGSAPYEQYF	TGTGCCAGCAGTTTATCGGGGTCAGCTCCCTACGAGCAGTACTTC
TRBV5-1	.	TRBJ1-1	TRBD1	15	CASSSPDRVNTEAFF	TGCGCCAGCAGCTCCCCGGACAGGGTGAACACTGAAGCTTTCTTT
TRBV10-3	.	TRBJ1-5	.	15	CAISEVGSGEQPRHF	TGTGCCATATCGGAAGTCGGTTCGGGAGAACAGCCCCGGCATTTT
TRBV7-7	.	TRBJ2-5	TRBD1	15	CASSPSRGHQETQYF	TGTGCCAGCAGCCCCTCCAGGGGGCACCAAGAGACCCAGTACTTC
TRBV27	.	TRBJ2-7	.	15	CASSFSARGGYEQYF	TGTGCCAGCAGTTTCTCTGCGCGGGGTGGTTACGAGCAGTACTTC
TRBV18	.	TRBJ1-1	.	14	CASSSLGQNTEAFF	TGTGCCAGCTCATCACTCGGACAGAACACTGAAGCTTTCTTT
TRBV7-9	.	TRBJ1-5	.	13	CASSFGEPSPQHF	TGTGCCAGCAGCTTTGGGGAACCCTCGCCCCAGCATTTT
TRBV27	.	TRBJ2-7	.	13	CASRRPQSYEQYF	TGTGCCAGCAGGCGACCCCAGTCCTACGAGCAGTACTTC
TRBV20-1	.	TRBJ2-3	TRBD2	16	CSARDSASGRVDTQYF	TGCAGTGCTAGAGATTCGGCTAGCGGGAGGGTTGATACGCAGTATTTT
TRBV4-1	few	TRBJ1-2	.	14	CASSQDNQGLGYTF	TGCGCCAGCAGCCAAGACAACCAGGGTCTAGGCTACACCTTC